This paragraph reports one T cell receptor beta chain. The antigen remains undetermined. The data were obtained in a study of T cell responses to AZD1222 COVID-19 vaccine. Study-wide points: Repertoires in all cases were sampled only once the peak T cell response had passed. Reportedly, close to half of spike-specific TCRs are directed against unmutated variant regions.

Between the trimmed V and J ends, which lost 7 bases and 7 bases, there was a span of 17 bases. This CDR3 region has 14 residues. CDR1 and CDR2 from the germline V gene are SGHDT and YYEEEE. Assay used: immunoSEQ multiplex PCR; TCRdb lists only in-frame clones, some missing. This table has approximately 180,000 clones, about 92% appearing once. Sequenced material: peripheral blood, taken on day 0 of AZD1222 vaccination. The sequence derives from an adult in good health. The chain couples TRBV5-6 to TRBJ1-4; D not resolved. The CDR3 sequence is CASQRKPTLEKLFF. The CDR3 DNA reads as TGTGCCAGCCAAAGGAAACCTACTCTTGAAAAACTGTTTTTT. The full variable domain, completed using reference TRBV5-6 and TRBJ1-4, is DAGVTQSPTHLIKTRGQQVTLRCSPKSGHDTVSWYQQALGQGPQFIFQYYEEEERQRGNFPDRFSGHQFPNYSSELNVNALLLGDSALYLCASQRKPTLEKLFFGSGTQLSVL.